The 32 T cell receptor beta chains below come from one sample, sequenced in a study of blood T cell repertoires in COVID-19. The protocol was immunoSEQ multiplex PCR, while the TCRdb copy is restricted to in-frame clones and leaves out a portion. The sample contains 200,000 to 250,000 clones, 80% to 90% of which appear only once. Material for sequencing was PBMCs or T cells enriched from blood (not recorded which). The source is a woman between 18 and 29 years old in a cohort exposed to, infected with or recovered from COVID-19 (not recorded which).

The chain's CDR3 is CSATAGANVGELFF. In DNA, the CDR3 is TGCAGCGCCACAGCGGGTGCGAATGTTGGGGAGCTGTTTTTT. The rearrangement joins TRBV29-1 to TRBJ2-2, with D tentatively TRBD2 (6 bases). Germline V gene sequence: CDR1 SQVTM, CDR2 ANQGSEA. V was pared by 7 bases and J by 8 bases, with 20 bases between. This CDR3 spans 14 amino acids.

The chain has TRBV2 and TRBJ1-2; 8 bases align to TRBD1. The J segment lost 6 bases and the V segment lost 6 bases, leaving 6 bases of the junction unmatched. Per the germline V gene, CDR1 is SNHLY and CDR2 is FYNNEI. The CDR3 is made up of 13 amino acids. The CDR3 sequence: CASRQKTGDGYTF. CDR3 nucleotides: TGTGCCAGCAGACAAAAGACAGGGGATGGCTACACCTTC.

This sequence joins TRBV11-2 and TRBJ1-1, with D possibly being TRBD1 (6 bases). Trimming took off 2 bases at V and 3 bases at J, with 10 bases between the two ends. Germline lookup yields CDR1 SGHAT and CDR2 FQNNGV. The CDR3 sequence is 14 residues long. CDR3 DNA sequence: TGTGCCAGCAGCTTACAACAGGGAGACACTGAAGCTTTCTTT. This gives the protein CASSLQQGDTEAFF.

For this clone: Other DNA sequences in this specimen translate into the identical CDR3. This rearrangement joins TRBV5-1 to TRBJ2-7, with a possible D match to TRBD2 (6 bases). CDR1 is SGHRS, CDR2 YFSETQ, per germline. Trimming removed 2 bases at V and 0 bases at J, with 12 bases between. The CDR3 has 15 residues. This chain's CDR3 is CASSFGGSSSYEQYF. CDR3 sequence (DNA): TGCGCCAGCAGCTTCGGAGGGTCTAGCTCCTACGAGCAGTACTTC.

The rearrangement links TRBV3-1 (or the pseudogene TRBV3-2) to TRBJ2-7; 8 bases are shared with TRBD2. The CDR3 spans 15 residues. From germline, CDR1 is LGHDT and CDR2 YNNKEL (reference sequence). V was clipped by 4 bases and J by 0 bases; unmatched bases: 5. The CDR3 DNA reads as TGTGCCAGCAGCCCCAGCGGGGGAGGCTCCTACGAGCAGTACTTC. This gives the protein CASSPSGGGSYEQYF.

V is TRBV6-5 and J is TRBJ2-7, with 12 nucleotides matching TRBD2. The CDR3 spans 15 residues. Trimming took 7 bases from V and 0 from J; bases not matched to a gene: 4. Per germline, CDR1 MNHEY and CDR2 SVGAGI. The DNA of the CDR3 is TGTGCCAGCACCTCGACTAGCGGGAGCTCCTACGAGCAGTACTTC. Amino acid sequence: CASTSTSGSSYEQYF.

The V and J genes are TRBV4-1 and TRBJ1-3, with D maybe TRBD1 (5 bases). Germline CDR1 MGHRA, CDR2 YSYEKL. The V end lost 1 base, the J end lost 9 bases, and 10 bases lay between the germline ends. The CDR3 is 13 amino acids. The CDR3 region is CASSQVAGGTIYF. CDR3 sequence (DNA): TGCGCCAGCAGCCAAGTCGCCGGGGGCACCATATATTTT.

This sequence joins TRBV12-3 or TRBV12-4 and TRBJ2-2; D is unresolved. The germline V and J ends were trimmed by 3 bases and 3 bases, with 5 bases remaining between them. CDR3 length equals 13 residues. CDR3 region: CASSFSDTGELFF. The DNA for the CDR3 is TGTGCCAGCAGTTTTTCCGACACCGGGGAGCTGTTTTTT.

V and J are TRBV10-2 and TRBJ2-7, with D tentatively TRBD1 (6 bases). Germline V gene lookup returns CDR1 WSHSY and CDR2 SAAADI. With 0 bases removed from V and 0 bases from J, the gap between germline ends came to 9 bases. The CDR3 is 15 amino acids. The CDR3 coding sequence is TGCGCCAGCAGTGAGTCGGACAGCTCCTCCTACGAGCAGTACTTC. The encoded protein is CASSESDSSSYEQYF.

The chain links TRBV2 to TRBJ2-1; D perhaps matches TRBD2 (6 bases). Trimming took 5 bases from V and 1 from J, leaving 15 bases between them. Per germline, CDR1 SNHLY and CDR2 FYNNEI. The CDR3 contains 16 residues. CDR3 in DNA: TGTGCCAGCAGTCCCCACGGGGGAGGTTCCTACAATGAGCAGTTCTTC. Translated: CASSPHGGGSYNEQFF.

This chain connects TRBV3-1 (or the pseudogene TRBV3-2) to TRBJ2-7; a weak D match, TRBD2 (6 bases). V lost 1 base and J 7 bases, leaving 14 bases between the germline ends. The CDR3 consists of 14 residues. Germline-derived CDR1 and CDR2 are LGHDT and YNNKEL (reference sequence). CDR3 in DNA: TGTGCCAGCAGCCAAGGCGGTAGGGCGGGGGAGCAGTACTTC. It yields the protein CASSQGGRAGEQYF.

This chain uses TRBV9 with TRBJ2-3; TRBD1 matches at 9 bases. This CDR3 is 16 amino acids long. The V and J ends lost 0 bases and 4 bases, in that order; junction bases with no gene match: 6. Germline-derived CDR1 and CDR2 are SGDLS and YYNGEE. The CDR3 nucleotides are TGTGCCAGCAGCGTAGACGGACAGGGGATTTCAGATACGCAGTATTTT. Amino acid sequence: CASSVDGQGISDTQYF.

This chain joins TRBV7-3 and TRBJ1-1; 7 bases match TRBD1. This CDR3 spans 14 amino acids. Germline V CDR1 and CDR2: SGHTA, FQGTGA. V shed 5 bases, J shed 4 bases, and the junction held 7 bases outside the gene matches. The CDR3: CASSRDRAGTEAFF. The CDR3 DNA reads as TGTGCCAGCAGCCGCGACAGGGCGGGCACTGAAGCTTTCTTT.

The V gene is TRBV27, the J gene TRBJ1-1, with 12 bases fitting TRBD1. The germline V gene encodes CDR1 MNHEY and CDR2 SMNVEV (reference sequence). CDR3 size: 18 residues. J was trimmed by 6 bases and V by 1 base; bases with no gene match: 12. CDR3 coding DNA: TGTGCCAGCAGTTTATACACCGGGACAGGGGGCGGTCCGGCTGAAGCTTTCTTT. Amino acid sequence: CASSLYTGTGGGPAEAFF.

This clone was counted many times. The CDR3 region has the DNA TGTGCCAGCAGTGTACCTCCGGGGGGCACCCCTAATCAGCCCCAGCATTTT. This sequence encodes CASSVPPGGTPNQPQHF. This rearrangement joins TRBV6-1 to TRBJ1-5; TRBD1 might be the D (6 bases). CDR1 is MNHNS, CDR2 SASEGT, per germline. Trimming removed 4 bases at V and 4 bases at J, with 20 bases between. This CDR3 spans 17 amino acids.

This rearrangement joins TRBV7-9 to TRBJ1-2; 8 bases align to TRBD1. Unmatched junction bases numbered 3, after V lost 0 bases and J lost 0 bases. The germline V gene encodes CDR1 SEHNR and CDR2 FQNEAQ (reference sequence). The CDR3 has 16 amino acids. Written as DNA, the CDR3 is TGTGCCAGCAGCTTAGCGCAGGGGGCGGCTAACTATGGCTACACCTTC. This sequence encodes CASSLAQGAANYGYTF.

This chain joins TRBV29-1 and TRBJ1-2; D not resolved. Germline values: CDR1 SQVTM, CDR2 ANQGSEA. The V gene lost 4 bases and the J gene lost 5 bases, with 11 bases spanning the gap. CDR3 length: 12 residues. CDR3 in DNA: TGCAGCGTTGGGGGAGGGCGGTATGGCTACACCTTC. Translation gives CSVGGGRYGYTF.

The chain recombines TRBV19 with TRBJ2-5; D unresolved. Germline loops: CDR1 LNHDA, CDR2 SQIVND (reference sequence). This CDR3 region has 13 residues. Trimming took 7 bases from V and 0 from J, leaving 9 bases between them. The CDR3 DNA is TGTGCCAGTAAATTCCCGTACCAAGAGACCCAGTACTTC. Encoded protein: CASKFPYQETQYF.

This clone was counted a single time. This chain connects TRBV29-1 to TRBJ1-1; D is uncertain. Trimming removed 8 bases from V and 10 bases from J, with 20 bases in between. The CDR3 runs to 12 residues. The V gene's germline CDR1 is SQVTM and CDR2 ANQGSEA. DNA for the CDR3: TGCAGCTTCCGATTCCTCGAGAGTACAGCTTTCTTT. It specifies CSFRFLESTAFF.

The chain joins TRBV5-4 to TRBJ2-7; TRBD2 is a possible D gene (5 bases). Germline lookup yields CDR1 SGHNT and CDR2 YYREEE (reference sequence). The CDR3 runs to 14 residues. Trimming stripped 0 bases from V and 3 bases from J, with 10 bases between. The CDR3 region has the DNA TGTGCCAGCAGCTTGGCCGGGATCCGCTACGAGCAGTACTTC. As protein: CASSLAGIRYEQYF.

V is TRBV2 and J is TRBJ1-5; TRBD1 aligns across 11 bases. This CDR3 contains 16 residues. V shed 4 bases and J 6 bases; nucleotides not matched to a gene: 8. The germline V gene has CDR1 SNHLY and CDR2 FYNNEI. CDR3 in DNA: TGTGCCAGCAGTGGAGGGACAGGGGGTGTGAGTCAGCCCCAGCATTTT. Translated, it gives CASSGGTGGVSQPQHF.

The V and J genes are TRBV6-5 and TRBJ1-1, with D possibly being TRBD1 (6 bases). CDR3 length equals 13 residues. In germline, CDR1 is MNHEY, CDR2 SVGAGI. V gave up 0 bases and J gave up 7 bases, with 9 bases separating them. This CDR3 reads CASSYSRGHEAFF. The CDR3 bases are TGTGCCAGCAGTTACTCGAGGGGACATGAAGCTTTCTTT.

This clone was counted once. The chain recombines TRBV7-8 with TRBJ2-2, with D possibly matching TRBD1 (6 bases). CDR1 and CDR2 (germline): SGHVS, FQNEAQ. Trimming shortened V by 6 bases and J by 0 bases, and 11 bases separated the two germline ends. The CDR3 extends over 15 amino acids. The CDR3 here is CASRITGTNTGELFF. Written as DNA, the CDR3 is TGTGCCAGCAGGATTACAGGGACGAACACCGGGGAGCTGTTTTTT.

This chain joins TRBV18 and TRBJ2-3; the D gene is possibly TRBD2 (7 bases). This CDR3 is 15 amino acids long. Per germline, CDR1 KGHSH and CDR2 LQKENI. V was shortened by 3 bases and J by 5 bases, with 15 bases between the two germline ends. The CDR3 region has the DNA TGTGCCAGCTCACCGGGAGGGGGGGCCGGAGATACGCAGTATTTT. It translates to CASSPGGGAGDTQYF.

The rearrangement links TRBV24-1 to TRBJ2-1, with 10 bases fitting TRBD1. The CDR3 spans 16 residues. CDR1 and CDR2 from the germline V gene are KGHDR and SFDVKD. J was trimmed by 9 bases and V by 4 bases; bases with no gene match: 11. DNA of the CDR3: TGTGCCACCAGTGAACCCACCGGGACAGGGGCCAGTGAGCAGTTCTTC. It encodes CATSEPTGTGASEQFF.

V and J are TRBV5-4 and TRBJ2-3; TRBD1 might be the D (7 bases). This CDR3 has 17 amino acids. Germline V gene sequence: CDR1 SGHNT, CDR2 YYREEE (reference sequence). V was shortened by 0 bases and J by 1 base, with 15 bases between the two germline ends. DNA of the CDR3: TGTGCCAGCAGCTTGGACCCTCAGGGGGGAGGCACAGATACGCAGTATTTT. Translating it yields CASSLDPQGGGTDTQYF.

This chain links TRBV5-5 with TRBJ1-5; D uncertain. In germline, CDR1 is SGHKS, CDR2 YYEKEE (reference sequence). V lost 1 base and J 4 bases, leaving 15 bases between the germline ends. This CDR3 is built from 16 residues. CDR3 sequence reads: CASSLMGVGTNQPQHF. CDR3 coding DNA: TGTGCCAGCAGCTTGATGGGAGTCGGTACAAATCAGCCCCAGCATTTT. The entire variable domain, with the rest obtained from reference TRBV5-5 and TRBJ1-5, is as follows: DAGVTQSPTHLIKTRGQQVTLRCSPISGHKSVSWYQQVLGQGPQFIFQYYEKEERGRGNFPDRFSARQFPNYSSELNVNALLLGDSALYLCASSLMGVGTNQPQHFGDGTRLSIL.

The genes are TRBV29-1 and TRBJ2-1; 8 bases agree with TRBD1. This CDR3 region has 17 residues. Per germline, CDR1 SQVTM and CDR2 ANQGSEA. V dropped 5 bases and J dropped 13; count of bases not matched to a gene: 25. CDR3 residues: CSVPKDPSSGQGMGQFF. CDR3 nucleotides: TGCAGCGTTCCCAAGGATCCCTCCTCTGGACAGGGTATGGGACAGTTCTTC.

This sequence joins TRBV28 and TRBJ1-1; D is ambiguous. The CDR3 length is 15 residues. CDR1 MDHEN and CDR2 SYDVKM come from the germline V gene. Deletions cut 2 bases from V and 4 bases from J, with 14 bases between. In nucleotides, the CDR3 is TGTGCCAGCAGTTTAGAGATTGGGAGCATCACTGAAGCTTTCTTT. Translating gives CASSLEIGSITEAFF.

The chain carries TRBV6-1 and TRBJ1-6; unclear D gene. Trimming cost V 2 bases and J 7 bases, with 15 bases left between them. Germline assignment: CDR1 MNHNS and CDR2 SASEGT. This CDR3 contains 16 residues. The CDR3 protein is CASSELMAYPNSPLHF. CDR3 nucleotide sequence: TGTGCCAGCAGTGAATTAATGGCTTACCCCAATTCACCCCTCCACTTT.

This clone was seen once. V gene TRBV6-6 combines with J gene TRBJ1-2, with a tentative D call TRBD1 (6 bases). Germline values: CDR1 MNHNY, CDR2 SVGAGI (reference sequence). The ends were cut back, 0 bases at V and 3 bases at J, with 14 bases in the middle. CDR3 size: 16 residues. The CDR3 region is CASSYSPQGTDYGYTF. The CDR3 DNA reads TGTGCCAGCAGTTACTCGCCCCAGGGGACCGACTATGGCTACACCTTC.

The V and J genes are TRBV10-3 and TRBJ2-1; 8 bases line up with TRBD2. This CDR3 comprises 13 residues. The ends lost 8 bases at V and 8 bases at J; junction bases unmatched: 8. The germline gives CDR1 ENHRY, CDR2 SYGVKD. CDR3 amino acids: CAIARGGLDEQFF. In DNA form, the CDR3 reads TGTGCCATCGCTCGGGGGGGCCTGGATGAGCAGTTCTTC.